A selection of T cell receptor beta chains follows, all from one sample in a study of TIL therapy for anti-PD-1-resistant metastatic lung cancer. Assay used: immunoSEQ multiplex PCR; TCRdb lists only in-frame clones, some missing. The table has tens of thousands of clones, approximately 79% seen once. The sequences come from blood, collected at baseline. The receptor set was obtained from a woman aged 25-85 years with non-small cell lung cancer. Each CDR3 is given with its conserved first and last residue. The order of the fields is D gene, J gene, V gene, CDR3 length, clone size, CDR3 DNA, CDR3 protein. The D gene is left open where the match is weak. Size values are once, few and many counts, or a class for expanded clones, and some rows have none.

d_call: .
j_call: TRBJ1-3
v_call: TRBV6-6
cdr3_length: 15
clone_size: .
cdr3_nt: TGTGCCACCAATGCCCGGGGCCTCTCTGGAAACACCATATATTTT
cdr3_aa: CATNARGLSGNTIYF

d_call: TRBD2
j_call: TRBJ2-4
v_call: TRBV2
cdr3_length: 16
clone_size: .
cdr3_nt: TGTGCCAGCATATGGGGGGGGTCCGGAGCCAAAAACATTCAGTACTTC
cdr3_aa: CASIWGGSGAKNIQYF

d_call: .
j_call: TRBJ1-2
v_call: TRBV27
cdr3_length: 14
clone_size: once
cdr3_nt: TGTGCCAGCAGTTTATCGGGAGGGCCTCATGGCTACACCTTC
cdr3_aa: CASSLSGGPHGYTF

d_call: .
j_call: TRBJ2-3
v_call: TRBV9
cdr3_length: 15
clone_size: .
cdr3_nt: TGTGCCAGCAGCGTAGGACAGGTCGCAATCGATACGCAGTATTTT
cdr3_aa: CASSVGQVAIDTQYF

d_call: .
j_call: TRBJ1-1
v_call: TRBV11-2
cdr3_length: 13
clone_size: .
cdr3_nt: TGTGCCAGCAGCCCCCGGACAGACCATGAAGCTTTCTTT
cdr3_aa: CASSPRTDHEAFF

d_call: TRBD2
j_call: TRBJ2-1
v_call: TRBV6-1
cdr3_length: 20
clone_size: .
cdr3_nt: TGTGCCAGCAGTGAAAAACGTAAGACTAGCGGGGACCCCTCCCACTTTGAGCAGTTCTTC
cdr3_aa: CASSEKRKTSGDPSHFEQFF

d_call: TRBD2
j_call: TRBJ2-5
v_call: TRBV28
cdr3_length: 15
clone_size: .
cdr3_nt: TGTGCCAGCAGTCCGCGGCGGGGGACCCAAGAGACCCAGTACTTC
cdr3_aa: CASSPRRGTQETQYF

d_call: .
j_call: TRBJ2-7
v_call: TRBV5-6
cdr3_length: 14
clone_size: once
cdr3_nt: TGTGCCTCCGATAGATCACTACAGGGAAACGAGCAGTACTTC
cdr3_aa: CASDRSLQGNEQYF

d_call: .
j_call: TRBJ2-3
v_call: TRBV25-1
cdr3_length: 12
clone_size: .
cdr3_nt: TGTGCCAGCAATTCGGGCACAGATACGCAGTATTTT
cdr3_aa: CASNSGTDTQYF

d_call: TRBD1
j_call: TRBJ1-5
v_call: TRBV4-2
cdr3_length: 16
clone_size: few
cdr3_nt: TGTGCCAGCAGCCCCCAGGGGGCAAATCTCCACCAGCCCCAGCATTTT
cdr3_aa: CASSPQGANLHQPQHF

d_call: .
j_call: TRBJ1-5
v_call: TRBV7-4
cdr3_length: 14
clone_size: .
cdr3_nt: TGTGCCAGCAGCTTAGGACCGGGTTCATGGTCCCAGCATTTT
cdr3_aa: CASSLGPGSWSQHF

d_call: .
j_call: TRBJ2-5
v_call: TRBV7-8
cdr3_length: 15
clone_size: .
cdr3_nt: TGTGCCAGCAGCTTAGTGGCTCTAGCAAGGGAGACCCAGTACTTC
cdr3_aa: CASSLVALARETQYF

d_call: TRBD1
j_call: TRBJ2-3
v_call: TRBV11-2
cdr3_length: 17
clone_size: .
cdr3_nt: TGTGCCAGCAGCCGCGGACAGGGGGCACCCGAAAAGGATACGCAGTATTTT
cdr3_aa: CASSRGQGAPEKDTQYF

d_call: .
j_call: TRBJ2-3
v_call: TRBV28
cdr3_length: 14
clone_size: .
cdr3_nt: TGTGCCAGCAGTCTTACGGATAGCACAGATACGCAGTATTTT
cdr3_aa: CASSLTDSTDTQYF

d_call: TRBD1
j_call: TRBJ2-5
v_call: TRBV4-2
cdr3_length: 15
clone_size: .
cdr3_nt: TGTGCCAGCAGCCAGGGAGGACAGGGTGTAGAGACCCAGTACTTC
cdr3_aa: CASSQGGQGVETQYF

d_call: .
j_call: TRBJ2-7
v_call: TRBV11-2
cdr3_length: 14
clone_size: .
cdr3_nt: TGTGCCAGCAGCTTCGAAGGCTTCTCCTACGAGCAGTACTTC
cdr3_aa: CASSFEGFSYEQYF

d_call: TRBD1
j_call: TRBJ2-7
v_call: TRBV28
cdr3_length: 16
clone_size: .
cdr3_nt: TGTGCCAGCAGGATTTATAAAGGGACAGTCTCCTACGAGCAGTACTTC
cdr3_aa: CASRIYKGTVSYEQYF

d_call: TRBD2
j_call: TRBJ2-7
v_call: TRBV28
cdr3_length: 14
clone_size: .
cdr3_nt: TGTGCCAGCAGTTTACCTAGCGGACTCTACGAGCAGTACTTC
cdr3_aa: CASSLPSGLYEQYF

d_call: .
j_call: TRBJ2-7
v_call: TRBV29-1
cdr3_length: 14
clone_size: .
cdr3_nt: TGCAGCGTTGCCCTGACAGATCGGAGCTACGAGCAGTACTTC
cdr3_aa: CSVALTDRSYEQYF

d_call: .
j_call: TRBJ1-5
v_call: TRBV9
cdr3_length: 14
clone_size: .
cdr3_nt: TGTGCCAGCAATAAGGGGGATAGCAATCAGCCCCAGCATTTT
cdr3_aa: CASNKGDSNQPQHF

d_call: .
j_call: TRBJ1-2
v_call: TRBV28
cdr3_length: 12
clone_size: .
cdr3_nt: TGTGCCAGCAATCTACTAAACTATGGCTACACCTTC
cdr3_aa: CASNLLNYGYTF

d_call: .
j_call: TRBJ1-1
v_call: TRBV7-2
cdr3_length: 12
clone_size: .
cdr3_nt: TGTGCCAGCAGCTACCCCTTTGGTGAGGCTTTCTTT
cdr3_aa: CASSYPFGEAFF

d_call: .
j_call: TRBJ1-1
v_call: TRBV20-1
cdr3_length: 11
clone_size: .
cdr3_nt: TGCAGTGCCCCCATGAACACTGAAGCTTTCTTT
cdr3_aa: CSAPMNTEAFF

d_call: TRBD1
j_call: TRBJ2-2
v_call: TRBV2
cdr3_length: 15
clone_size: once
cdr3_nt: TGTGCCAGCAGTGAACAAGGGGGCAGCACCGGGGAGCTGTTTTTT
cdr3_aa: CASSEQGGSTGELFF

d_call: TRBD1
j_call: TRBJ1-1
v_call: TRBV28
cdr3_length: 13
clone_size: .
cdr3_nt: TGTGCCAGCAGCTCTCCTACAGGGGAGGATGCTTTCTTT
cdr3_aa: CASSSPTGEDAFF

d_call: TRBD2
j_call: TRBJ2-7
v_call: TRBV30
cdr3_length: 14
clone_size: .
cdr3_nt: TGTGCCTGGAGTGAAGCGGGGGCTTCCTACGAGCAGTACTTC
cdr3_aa: CAWSEAGASYEQYF

d_call: TRBD2
j_call: TRBJ2-7
v_call: TRBV29-1
cdr3_length: 14
clone_size: .
cdr3_nt: TGCAGCGTGGGTGGGACTAGCGGAGCCTACGAGCAGTACTTC
cdr3_aa: CSVGGTSGAYEQYF

d_call: .
j_call: TRBJ2-7
v_call: TRBV28
cdr3_length: 14
clone_size: .
cdr3_nt: TGTGCCAGCAGCTCGCAGGGGTCCTCCTACGAGCAGTACTTC
cdr3_aa: CASSSQGSSYEQYF

d_call: TRBD1
j_call: TRBJ1-2
v_call: TRBV5-1
cdr3_length: 13
clone_size: few
cdr3_nt: TGCGCCAGCAGCTCGCCGGGACAGTATGGCTACACCTTC
cdr3_aa: CASSSPGQYGYTF

d_call: TRBD1
j_call: TRBJ1-5
v_call: TRBV4-1
cdr3_length: 15
clone_size: .
cdr3_nt: TGCGCCAGCAGCCAGGGACAGGTCCAGGGTCAGCCCCAGCATTTT
cdr3_aa: CASSQGQVQGQPQHF

d_call: TRBD2
j_call: TRBJ2-1
v_call: TRBV9
cdr3_length: 15
clone_size: .
cdr3_nt: TGTGCCAGCAGCGTAGTAGCGGGGATTTACAATGAGCAGTTCTTC
cdr3_aa: CASSVVAGIYNEQFF

d_call: .
j_call: TRBJ1-4
v_call: TRBV29-1
cdr3_length: 14
clone_size: few
cdr3_nt: TGCAGCGTTGAATTGCCCGGGGAGGGCGAAAAACTGTTTTTT
cdr3_aa: CSVELPGEGEKLFF

d_call: .
j_call: TRBJ2-2
v_call: TRBV2
cdr3_length: 15
clone_size: .
cdr3_nt: TGTGCCAGCAGGGATGGACAGTCTTGGACCGGGGAGCTGTTTTTT
cdr3_aa: CASRDGQSWTGELFF

d_call: .
j_call: TRBJ2-7
v_call: TRBV11-1
cdr3_length: 18
clone_size: once
cdr3_nt: TGTGCCAGCAGCTTAGATGGGGGGCAGGGGCGCCTTTCCTACGAGCAGTACTTC
cdr3_aa: CASSLDGGQGRLSYEQYF

d_call: TRBD1
j_call: TRBJ1-2
v_call: TRBV5-4
cdr3_length: 15
clone_size: .
cdr3_nt: TGTGCCAGCAGGCCCACCGGGACAGCCGTTTATGGCTACACCTTC
cdr3_aa: CASRPTGTAVYGYTF

d_call: .
j_call: TRBJ1-6
v_call: TRBV7-9
cdr3_length: 16
clone_size: .
cdr3_nt: TGTGCCAGCAGCTTAGTAGGGGCAGGGGTGAATTCACCCCTCCACTTT
cdr3_aa: CASSLVGAGVNSPLHF

d_call: .
j_call: TRBJ1-5
v_call: TRBV10-2
cdr3_length: 13
clone_size: .
cdr3_nt: TGCGCCAGCAGTTTGACCCCGGAGCAGCCCCAGCATTTT
cdr3_aa: CASSLTPEQPQHF

d_call: .
j_call: TRBJ1-2
v_call: TRBV19
cdr3_length: 12
clone_size: .
cdr3_nt: TGTGCCAGTAGTATAGCCGTTGGAGACTACACCTTC
cdr3_aa: CASSIAVGDYTF

d_call: .
j_call: TRBJ2-7
v_call: TRBV30
cdr3_length: 14
clone_size: .
cdr3_nt: TGTGCCTTCACCCGGGACGCCCTGTCCTACGAGCAGTACTTC
cdr3_aa: CAFTRDALSYEQYF

d_call: TRBD1
j_call: TRBJ1-4
v_call: TRBV20-1
cdr3_length: 11
clone_size: .
cdr3_nt: TGCAGCCTACAGGGGAATGAAAAACTGTTTTTT
cdr3_aa: CSLQGNEKLFF

d_call: .
j_call: TRBJ1-2
v_call: TRBV6-6
cdr3_length: 12
clone_size: .
cdr3_nt: TGTGCCAGCAGAGGGGGTAACTATGGCTACACCTTC
cdr3_aa: CASRGGNYGYTF

d_call: .
j_call: TRBJ1-1
v_call: TRBV29-1
cdr3_length: 11
clone_size: few
cdr3_nt: TGCAGCGTTGCTATGGACACTGAAGCTTTCTTT
cdr3_aa: CSVAMDTEAFF

d_call: TRBD2
j_call: TRBJ2-7
v_call: TRBV5-1
cdr3_length: 16
clone_size: .
cdr3_nt: TGCGCCAGCAGCTTGGCCCAGGGACTAGGATTTACCGAGCAGTACTTC
cdr3_aa: CASSLAQGLGFTEQYF

d_call: TRBD2
j_call: TRBJ2-7
v_call: TRBV6-5
cdr3_length: 15
clone_size: .
cdr3_nt: TGTGCCAGCAGCGTTAGCGGGGGGGCCTCCTACGAGCAGTACTTC
cdr3_aa: CASSVSGGASYEQYF

d_call: TRBD2
j_call: TRBJ2-3
v_call: TRBV5-6
cdr3_length: 15
clone_size: .
cdr3_nt: TGTGCCAGCAGCCCCGGACTAGCGGTCACAGATACGCAGTATTTT
cdr3_aa: CASSPGLAVTDTQYF

d_call: TRBD2
j_call: TRBJ2-1
v_call: TRBV11-2
cdr3_length: 16
clone_size: .
cdr3_nt: TGTGCCAGCAGCTTAGGTCGTCTAGCGGGCCTCAATGAGCAGTTCTTC
cdr3_aa: CASSLGRLAGLNEQFF

d_call: TRBD2
j_call: TRBJ2-1
v_call: TRBV7-3
cdr3_length: 15
clone_size: .
cdr3_nt: TGTGCCAGCAGCTTAACGCGGGGGTCCTACAATGAGCAGTTCTTC
cdr3_aa: CASSLTRGSYNEQFF

d_call: .
j_call: TRBJ2-6
v_call: TRBV4-1
cdr3_length: 14
clone_size: few
cdr3_nt: TGCGCCAGCAGCCAAGATCCTGGGGCCAACGTCCTGACTTTC
cdr3_aa: CASSQDPGANVLTF

d_call: .
j_call: TRBJ2-6
v_call: TRBV4-1
cdr3_length: 14
clone_size: .
cdr3_nt: TGCGCCAGCAGCTTGGGGTCCGGGGCCAACGTCCTGACTTTC
cdr3_aa: CASSLGSGANVLTF

d_call: TRBD1
j_call: TRBJ1-2
v_call: TRBV27
cdr3_length: 13
clone_size: few
cdr3_nt: TGTGCCAGCAGTTTGCAGGGGGTCGATGGCTACACCTTC
cdr3_aa: CASSLQGVDGYTF

d_call: TRBD1
j_call: TRBJ2-3
v_call: TRBV7-9
cdr3_length: 17
clone_size: .
cdr3_nt: TGTGCCAGCAGCTTAGCGACAGGGTACTTTAGCACAGATACGCAGTATTTT
cdr3_aa: CASSLATGYFSTDTQYF

d_call: .
j_call: TRBJ1-1
v_call: TRBV6-5
cdr3_length: 13
clone_size: .
cdr3_nt: TGTGCCAGCTTTCAGGTACTAGACACTGAAGCTTTCTTT
cdr3_aa: CASFQVLDTEAFF

d_call: TRBD2
j_call: TRBJ2-5
v_call: TRBV27
cdr3_length: 14
clone_size: once
cdr3_nt: TGTGCCAGCAGTATCCGGACTAGCGGGCCGACCCAGTACTTC
cdr3_aa: CASSIRTSGPTQYF